One and the same sample provided the 6 T cell receptor beta chains below, sequenced in a study of T-cell memory formation after mild COVID-19. One entry per CDR3 protein results from TCRdb running MiXCR on the 5' RACE reads. Of 500,000 to 650,000 distinct CDR3 sequences in the sample, about a fifth are singletons; the top ten hold approximately 8%. Sequencing used PBMCs or a T cell subset sorted from them (not recorded which). The source is an adult woman who had mild COVID-19 (a few samples of this study predate the infection). Cell type and time point are not known.

The rearrangement uses TRBV12-3 or TRBV12-4 and TRBJ2-1; weak D call: TRBD1 (6 bases). This CDR3 comprises 14 residues. V was pared by 7 bases and J by 3 bases, with 13 bases between. This CDR3 is CASKYQGIYNEQFF. The DNA of the CDR3 is TGTGCCAGCAAGTACCAGGGGATCTACAATGAGCAGTTCTTC.

This clonotype was observed a handful of times. The chain combines TRBV7-9 with TRBJ1-6; TRBD1 might be the D (6 bases). The germline gives CDR1 SEHNR, CDR2 FQNEAQ (reference sequence). V was shortened by 3 bases and J by 8 bases, with 14 bases between the two germline ends. The CDR3 extends over 15 amino acids. DNA for the CDR3: TGTGCCAGCAGCTTCCGGGGGCAAGGGGATTCACCCCTCCACTTT. It specifies CASSFRGQGDSPLHF.

The chain is built from TRBV7-2 and TRBJ2-7; 14 bases match TRBD2. From germline, CDR1 is SGHTA and CDR2 FQGNSA. This CDR3 is built from 20 residues. The V segment lost 4 bases and the J segment 4 bases; nucleotides outside the gene matches: 18. CDR3: CASSSTPGTETSGRGYEQYF. The DNA for the CDR3 is TGTGCCAGCAGCTCGACTCCCGGGACAGAGACTAGCGGGAGGGGTTACGAGCAGTACTTC.

This chain uses TRBV6-2 or TRBV6-3 with TRBJ2-1, with TRBD2 identical over 9 bases. V lost 6 bases, J lost 2 bases, and 8 bases stayed unmatched. CDR3 size: 16 residues. Germline values: CDR1 MNHEY, CDR2 SVGEGT. CDR3 in amino acids: CASRQGSGRTYNEQFF. CDR3 DNA sequence: TGTGCCAGCAGACAAGGTAGCGGGAGAACCTACAATGAGCAGTTCTTC.

This chain links TRBV3-2 with TRBJ1-2. TRBV3-2 is a pseudogene. The CDR3 covers 13 residues. CDR3 protein: CASSPGRGRGYTF. CDR3 in DNA: TGTGCCAGCAGCCCCGGTAGGGGCCGGGGCTACACCTTC.

J is TRBJ2-5 and V is TRBV5-6; tentatively, D is TRBD1 (6 bases). The CDR3 totals 15 residues. V lost 0 bases to trimming and J lost 8 bases, with 17 bases between them. Germline CDR1 SGHDT, CDR2 YYEEEE. The CDR3 protein is CASSLVRQAGRTQYF. Written as DNA, the CDR3 is TGTGCCAGCAGCTTGGTTCGACAGGCCGGTAGAACCCAGTACTTC.